This paragraph reports one T cell receptor beta chain. Its matching antigen is unknown. Trimming cost V 1 base and J 7 bases, with 5 bases left between them. Germline V gives CDR1 LGHNA, CDR2 YNFKEQ. The CDR3 sequence is 12 residues long. Sequencing used immunoSEQ multiplex PCR; TCRdb keeps in-frame clones, though not all of them. The sample comprises roughly 81,000 clones, over 70% of which are singletons, and roughly 15% rests with the top ten. These data originate in a study of T cell responses to AZD1222 COVID-19 vaccine. General observations from the study: It was only a handful of AZD1222 recipients who were seropositive at baseline.

The sequence came from an adult in good health. The input for sequencing was peripheral blood, taken on day 0 of AZD1222 vaccination. The chain uses TRBV4-2 and TRBJ1-5; D ambiguous. The CDR3 loop is CASSQGRQPQHF. The CDR3 region has the DNA TGTGCCAGCAGCCAAGGCCGACAGCCCCAGCATTTT.